The source of this TCR beta chain is a study of spatial heterogeneity in lung cancer. On the study more broadly: Alpha-chain sequences were detected in numbers that were consistently lower than beta-chain sequences.

TCRdb redid the calling of the 5' RACE reads with MiXCR, one entry per CDR3 protein. The sample records around 75,000 distinct CDR3 sequences, roughly 15% being singletons. Germline-derived CDR1 and CDR2 are DFQATT and SNEGSKA (reference sequence). The CDR3 extends over 14 amino acids. The V gene lost 3 bases and the J gene lost 4 bases, with 12 bases spanning the gap. Time point noted: sample taken at primary tumor resection. Sequencing was performed on whole RNA extracted from tumor and nontumor lung tissue, or from frozen PBMC, and the material was left unsorted. 72 TRACERx patients with early, untreated non-small cell lung cancer donated samples.

Sequenced material: PBMCs, taken at surgery. This sequence originates from a male donor with early-stage non-small cell lung cancer. The genes are TRBV20-1 and TRBJ1-4, with a possible D match to TRBD1 (6 bases). The CDR3 sequence is CSASDRRGNEKLFF. The CDR3 DNA is TGCAGTGCTAGTGATCGCAGGGGTAATGAAAAACTGTTTTTT.